The text below deals with one T cell receptor (beta chain). This record belongs to a study of cytomegalovirus exposure and HLA in healthy donors. The PCR employed 60 Vbeta primers together with 13 Jbeta primers. Using immunoSEQ multiplex PCR, the repertoire was profiled, and TCRdb retains in-frame clones only, with some absent. Of some 200,000 clones listed, about 80% were seen once; the top ten hold less than 3%. The TCR originated in a woman aged 25 to 39 in good health and CMV-seronegative. Sequencing was performed on PBMCs.

As DNA, the CDR3 is TGTGCCAGCAGCTTAGGTCGGGGGTACTCCTACAATGAGCAGTTCTTC. The encoded protein is CASSLGRGYSYNEQFF. The chain couples TRBV11-2 to TRBJ2-1, with D perhaps matching TRBD2 (6 bases). Germline V gene lookup returns CDR1 SGHAT and CDR2 FQNNGV. Trimming removed 1 base from V and 0 bases from J, with 10 bases in between. This CDR3 has 16 amino acids.